The clone carrying this TCR beta chain was found a few times. Its antigen is not identified. TCRdb's table, derived via immunoSEQ multiplex PCR, lists solely in-frame clones and lacks some. The table has roughly 48,000 clones, around 83% seen once. Germline trimming cut 3 bases from V and 3 bases from J; bases unmatched to any gene: 12. The CDR3 has 18 amino acids. From germline, CDR1 is SGHRS and CDR2 YFSETQ. These data originate in a study of OX40 agonist ivuxolimab in advanced cancers. Patients were excluded for autoimmune disease history or systemic immunosuppression. Study-wide findings and caveats: Expansion of clones was among the lowest in partial responders at 0.1-3.0 mg/kg.

The sample consisted of CD4+ or CD8+ T cells sorted from blood, taken in a trial of the OX40 agonist ivuxolimab. The V call is TRBV5-1, the J call TRBJ2-3; 11 nucleotides agree with TRBD2. The clonotype comes from an adult with an advanced solid tumor such as melanoma, head and neck, liver or kidney cancer. In nucleotides, the CDR3 is TGCGCCAGCAGCTCCTATAGAACTAGCGGGAGAACAACAGATACGCAGTATTTT. This translates into CASSSYRTSGRTTDTQYF.